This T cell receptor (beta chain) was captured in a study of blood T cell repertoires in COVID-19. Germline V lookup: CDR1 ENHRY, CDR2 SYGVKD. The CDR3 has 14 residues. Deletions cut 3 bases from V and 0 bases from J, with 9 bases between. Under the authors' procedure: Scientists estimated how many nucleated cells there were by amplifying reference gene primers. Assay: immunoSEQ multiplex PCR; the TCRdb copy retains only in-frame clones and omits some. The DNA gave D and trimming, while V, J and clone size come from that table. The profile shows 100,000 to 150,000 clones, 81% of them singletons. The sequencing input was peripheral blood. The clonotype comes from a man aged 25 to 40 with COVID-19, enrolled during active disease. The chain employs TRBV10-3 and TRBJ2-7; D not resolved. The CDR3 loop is CAISDRLPSYEQYF. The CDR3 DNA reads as TGTGCCATCAGTGACAGGTTACCCTCCTACGAGCAGTACTTC.